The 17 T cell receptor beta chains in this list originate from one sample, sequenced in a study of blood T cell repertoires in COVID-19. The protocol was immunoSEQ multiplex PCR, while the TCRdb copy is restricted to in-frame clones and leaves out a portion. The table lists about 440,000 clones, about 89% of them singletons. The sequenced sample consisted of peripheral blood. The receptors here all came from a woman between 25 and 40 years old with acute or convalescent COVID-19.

CDR3 sequence reads: CVTGTGYGYTF. CDR3 DNA sequence: TGTGTTACCGGGACAGGTTATGGCTACACCTTC. The V call is TRBV6-1, the J call TRBJ1-2; 8 bases match TRBD1. This CDR3 spans 11 amino acids. Per germline, CDR1 MNHNS and CDR2 SASEGT.

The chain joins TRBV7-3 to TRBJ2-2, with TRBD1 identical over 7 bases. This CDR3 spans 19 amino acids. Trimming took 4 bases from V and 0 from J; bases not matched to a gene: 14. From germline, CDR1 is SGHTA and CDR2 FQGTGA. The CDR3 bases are TGTGCCAGCAGCTCCAACCGCCTGCGAGACAGGGCGAACACCGGGGAGCTGTTTTTT. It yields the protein CASSSNRLRDRANTGELFF.

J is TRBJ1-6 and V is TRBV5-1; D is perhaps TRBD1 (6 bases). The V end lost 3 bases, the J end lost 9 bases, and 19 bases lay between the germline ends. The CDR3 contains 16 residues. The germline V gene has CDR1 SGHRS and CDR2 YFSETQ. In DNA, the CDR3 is TGCGCCAGCAGCTCAGGGGCCTTAGGTCCTTCTTCACCCCTCCACTTT. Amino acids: CASSSGALGPSSPLHF.

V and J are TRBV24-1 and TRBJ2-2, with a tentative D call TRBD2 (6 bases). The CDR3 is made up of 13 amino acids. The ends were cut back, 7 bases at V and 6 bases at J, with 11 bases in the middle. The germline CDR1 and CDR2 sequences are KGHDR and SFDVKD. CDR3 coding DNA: TGTGCCACCAGACTGACTAGTTCCGGGGAGCTGTTTTTT. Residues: CATRLTSSGELFF.

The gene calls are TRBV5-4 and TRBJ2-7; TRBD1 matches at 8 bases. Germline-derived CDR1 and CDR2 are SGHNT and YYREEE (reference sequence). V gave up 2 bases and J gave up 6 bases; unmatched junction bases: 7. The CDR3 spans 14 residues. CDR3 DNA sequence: TGTGCCAGCAGCTTAGGACAGGGAGGTCGCGAGCAGTACTTC. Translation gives CASSLGQGGREQYF.

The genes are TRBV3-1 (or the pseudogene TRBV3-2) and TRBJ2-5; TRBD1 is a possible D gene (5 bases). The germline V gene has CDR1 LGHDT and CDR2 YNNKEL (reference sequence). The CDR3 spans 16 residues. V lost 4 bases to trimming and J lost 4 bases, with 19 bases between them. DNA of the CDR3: TGTGCCAGCAGCCGCAAGCTGGACACCTATTTAGAGACCCAGTACTTC. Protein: CASSRKLDTYLETQYF.

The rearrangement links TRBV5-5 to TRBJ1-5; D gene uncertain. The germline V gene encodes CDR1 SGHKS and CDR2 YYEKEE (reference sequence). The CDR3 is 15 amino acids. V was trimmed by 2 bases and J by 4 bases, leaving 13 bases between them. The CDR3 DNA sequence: TGTGCCAGCAGCTTAATGTTGGCGGAAAATCAGCCCCAGCATTTT. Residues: CASSLMLAENQPQHF.

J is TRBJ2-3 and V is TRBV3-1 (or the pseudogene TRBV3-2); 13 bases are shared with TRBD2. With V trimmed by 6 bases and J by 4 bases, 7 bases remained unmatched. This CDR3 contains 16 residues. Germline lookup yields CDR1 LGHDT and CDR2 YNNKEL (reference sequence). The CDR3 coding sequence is TGTGCCAGCAGAGATACTAGCGGGGGGGGGTCAGATACGCAGTATTTT. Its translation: CASRDTSGGGSDTQYF.

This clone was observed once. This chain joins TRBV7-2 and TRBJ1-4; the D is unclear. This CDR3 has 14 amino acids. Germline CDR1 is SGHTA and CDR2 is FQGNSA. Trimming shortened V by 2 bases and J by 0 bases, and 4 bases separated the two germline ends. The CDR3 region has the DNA TGTGCCAGCAGCTTATCTTCAACTAATGAAAAACTGTTTTTT. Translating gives CASSLSSTNEKLFF.

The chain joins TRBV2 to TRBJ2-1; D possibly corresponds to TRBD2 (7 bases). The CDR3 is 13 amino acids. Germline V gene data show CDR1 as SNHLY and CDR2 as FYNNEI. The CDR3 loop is CAARGGLNNEQFF. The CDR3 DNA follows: TGTGCGGCGAGGGGGGGGCTAAACAATGAGCAGTTCTTC. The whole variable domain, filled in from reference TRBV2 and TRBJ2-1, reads EPEVTQTPSHQVTQMGQEVILRCVPISNHLYFYWYRQILGQKVEFLVSFYNNEISEKSEIFDDQFSVERPDGSNFTLKIRSTKLEDSAMYFCAARGGLNNEQFFGPGTRLTVL.

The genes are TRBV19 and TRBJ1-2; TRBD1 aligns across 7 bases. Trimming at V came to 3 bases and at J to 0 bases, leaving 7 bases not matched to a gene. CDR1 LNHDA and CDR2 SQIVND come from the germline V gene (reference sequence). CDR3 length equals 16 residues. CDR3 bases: TGTGCCAGTAGTATTCGACACAGGGGTTCTAACTATGGCTACACCTTC. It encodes CASSIRHRGSNYGYTF.

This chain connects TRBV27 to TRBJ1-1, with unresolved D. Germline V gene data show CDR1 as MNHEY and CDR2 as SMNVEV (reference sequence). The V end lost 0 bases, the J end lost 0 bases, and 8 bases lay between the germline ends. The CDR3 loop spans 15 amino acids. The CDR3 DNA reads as TGTGCCAGCAGTTTATCAATTTCCATGAACACTGAAGCTTTCTTT. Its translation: CASSLSISMNTEAFF.

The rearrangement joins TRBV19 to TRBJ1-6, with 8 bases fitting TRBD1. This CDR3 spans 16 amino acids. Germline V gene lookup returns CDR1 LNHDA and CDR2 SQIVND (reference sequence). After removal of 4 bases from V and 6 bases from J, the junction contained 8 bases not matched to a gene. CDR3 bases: TGTGCCAGTAGTAAACTCCAGGGGGCGGCTAATTCACCCCTCCACTTT. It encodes CASSKLQGAANSPLHF.

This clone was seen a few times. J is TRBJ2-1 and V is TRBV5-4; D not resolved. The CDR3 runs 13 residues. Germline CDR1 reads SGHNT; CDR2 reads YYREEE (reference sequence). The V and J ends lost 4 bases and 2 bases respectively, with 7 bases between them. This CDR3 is CASSATTYNEQFF. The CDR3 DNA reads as TGTGCCAGCAGCGCAACAACCTACAATGAGCAGTTCTTC.

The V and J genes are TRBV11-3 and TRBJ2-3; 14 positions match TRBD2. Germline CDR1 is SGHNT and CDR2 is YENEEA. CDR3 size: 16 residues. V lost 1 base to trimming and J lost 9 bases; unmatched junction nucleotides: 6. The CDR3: CASSLGLAGGQETQYF. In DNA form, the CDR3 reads TGTGCCAGCAGCTTAGGACTAGCGGGGGGGCAGGAAACGCAGTATTTT.

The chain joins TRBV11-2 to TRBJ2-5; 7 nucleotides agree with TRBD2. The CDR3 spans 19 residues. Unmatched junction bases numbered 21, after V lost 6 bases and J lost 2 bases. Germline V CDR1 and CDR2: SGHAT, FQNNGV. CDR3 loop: CASSPDWVVAGVQQETQYF. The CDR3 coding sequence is TGTGCCAGCAGTCCAGATTGGGTTGTGGCGGGGGTCCAGCAAGAGACCCAGTACTTC.

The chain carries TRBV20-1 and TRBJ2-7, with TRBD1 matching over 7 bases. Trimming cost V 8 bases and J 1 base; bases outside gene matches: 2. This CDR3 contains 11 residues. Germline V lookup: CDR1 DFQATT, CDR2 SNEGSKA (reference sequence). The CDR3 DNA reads TGCAGTTTGGACAGGTCCTACGAGCAGTACTTC. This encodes CSLDRSYEQYF.